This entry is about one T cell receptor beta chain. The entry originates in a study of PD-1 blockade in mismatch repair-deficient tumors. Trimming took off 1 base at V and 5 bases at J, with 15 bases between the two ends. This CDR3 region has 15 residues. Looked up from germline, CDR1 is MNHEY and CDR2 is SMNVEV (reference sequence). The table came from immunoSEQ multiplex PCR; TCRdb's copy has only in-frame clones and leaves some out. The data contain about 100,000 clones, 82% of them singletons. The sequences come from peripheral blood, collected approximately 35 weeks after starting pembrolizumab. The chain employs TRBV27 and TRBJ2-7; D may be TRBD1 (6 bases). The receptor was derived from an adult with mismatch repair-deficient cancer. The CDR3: CASSLWAGDRNEQYF. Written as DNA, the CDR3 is TGTGCCAGCAGTTTATGGGCAGGGGATAGAAACGAGCAGTACTTC.